This is a list of T cell receptor beta chains from one sample in a study of response to subunit inactivated influenza vaccine. Each CDR3 protein gets one entry after TCRdb re-called the RT-PCR reads with MiXCR. The table includes 500,000 to 600,000 distinct CDR3 sequences, roughly 12% detected once. These records were also assigned to another study, of T cells expressing NK-cell markers.

The sample consisted of PBMCs from blood, taken on the day of vaccination. The receptors stem from a middle-aged man who received an inactivated influenza vaccine. Both conserved end residues are part of each CDR3. A D gene is named only where the DNA matches it firmly. Rows give clone size only sometimes, using once, few, many, or a class for an expanded clone.

d_call j_call v_call clone_size cdr3_aa cdr3_nt
. TRBJ2-7 TRBV7-2 few CASSKLGARYEQYF TGTGCCAGCAGTAAATTAGGCGCGCGCTACGAGCAGTACTTC
TRBD2 TRBJ2-7 TRBV11-2 few CASSLTRTSGIYEQYF TGTGCCAGCAGCCTTACCCGGACTAGCGGGATCTACGAGCAGTACTTC
. TRBJ2-3 TRBV12-3/TRBV12-4 . CASQESITDTQYF TGTGCCTCCCAAGAGTCGATAACAGATACGCAGTATTTT
. TRBJ1-1 TRBV19 many CASLPTVMNTEAFF TGTGCCAGCCTCCCAACGGTAATGAACACTGAAGCTTTCTTT
TRBD2 TRBJ2-3 TRBV15 few CATSRTSGGPDTQYF TGTGCCACCAGCCGGACTAGCGGGGGCCCAGATACGCAGTATTTT
TRBD1 TRBJ2-1 TRBV15 few CATSRETGTVGF TGTGCCACCAGCAGAGAGACCGGGACAGTAGGCTTC
. TRBJ1-1 TRBV19 few CASSIESSFYTEAFF TGTGCCAGTAGTATCGAATCGTCCTTTTACACTGAAGCTTTCTTT
. TRBJ1-2 TRBV29-1 few CSVGGDWNYGYTF TGCAGCGTTGGGGGGGATTGGAACTATGGCTACACCTTC
. TRBJ2-1 TRBV6-2/TRBV6-3 many CASSFDPTGFNEQFF TGTGCCAGCAGTTTTGACCCAACAGGGTTCAATGAGCAGTTCTTC
TRBD2 TRBJ2-2 TRBV20-1 few CSARLAGGGGELFF TGCAGTGCTAGATTAGCGGGAGGTGGCGGGGAGCTGTTTTTT
. TRBJ2-2 TRBV6-4 . CATRDWGGAQFANTGELFF TGTGCTACCAGAGACTGGGGGGGGGCCCAGTTCGCGAACACCGGGGAGCTGTTTTTT
TRBD2 TRBJ2-1 TRBV7-2 . CASSLEAGPKFF TGTGCCAGCAGCTTAGAAGCGGGGCCGAAGTTCTTC
TRBD2 TRBJ2-1 TRBV7-8 . CASSLYGTSGRSNEQFF TGTGCCAGCAGCCTTTATGGAACTAGCGGGAGGAGCAATGAGCAGTTCTTC
. TRBJ2-5 TRBV5-1 . CASSSDRVGETQYF TGCGCCAGCAGCTCCGACAGAGTAGGAGAGACCCAGTACTTC
. TRBJ2-2 TRBV7-2 many CASGLDMHTGELFF TGTGCCAGCGGTTTGGACATGCACACCGGGGAGCTGTTTTTT
TRBD1 TRBJ2-7 TRBV5-1 few CASSFDRVNYEQYF TGCGCCAGCAGCTTCGACAGGGTGAATTACGAGCAGTACTTC
. TRBJ2-7 TRBV20-1 . CSARRDMVPYEQYF TGCAGTGCTCGCCGGGACATGGTGCCGTACGAGCAGTACTTC
TRBD1 TRBJ1-1 TRBV5-1 . CASTFEMGQGNTEAFF TGCGCCAGCACCTTCGAAATGGGACAGGGGAACACTGAAGCTTTCTTT
. TRBJ2-1 TRBV28 few CASSLSAILGNEQFF TGTGCCAGCAGTTTATCGGCTATCCTAGGCAATGAGCAGTTCTTC
TRBD2 TRBJ2-5 TRBV28 many CASSFRGGRQETQYF TGTGCCAGCAGTTTTCGGGGGGGTCGCCAAGAGACCCAGTACTTC
. TRBJ2-3 TRBV14 . CASTVLGSGIDTQYF TGTGCCAGCACGGTCCTCGGGAGTGGTATAGATACGCAGTATTTT
TRBD1 TRBJ1-5 TRBV12-3/TRBV12-4 many CASSSTGRQPQHF TGTGCCAGCAGTTCGACAGGGAGACAGCCCCAGCATTTT
. TRBJ1-1 TRBV5-5 many CASSLFSGVRNTEAFF TGTGCCAGCAGCTTGTTTTCAGGGGTCAGAAACACTGAAGCTTTCTTT
. TRBJ1-3 TRBV28 few CASSPISLGNTIYF TGTGCCAGCAGCCCCATATCCCTCGGGAACACCATATATTTT
. TRBJ1-4 TRBV6-1 few CASSRTGGLGNEKLFF TGTGCCAGCAGCCGGACGGGTGGGCTGGGTAATGAAAAACTGTTTTTT
. TRBJ2-7 TRBV4-2 . CASSHPGERSYEQYF TGTGCCAGCAGCCACCCGGGGGAAAGGTCCTACGAGCAGTACTTC
TRBD1 TRBJ2-5 TRBV9 few CASSVLLGGGETQYF TGTGCCAGCAGCGTCCTATTAGGGGGCGGTGAGACCCAGTACTTC
. TRBJ1-1 TRBV12-3/TRBV12-4 many CASSRIEAEAFF TGTGCCAGCAGCCGAATAGAAGCTGAAGCTTTCTTT
. TRBJ2-7 TRBV29-1 few CSASPRGTYEQYF TGCAGCGCCTCACCCCGCGGTACCTACGAGCAGTACTTC
. TRBJ1-1 TRBV27 . CATKGLLNTEAFF TGTGCCACCAAGGGACTGCTGAACACTGAAGCTTTCTTT
TRBD1 TRBJ2-2 TRBV5-1 . CASSFKQGSGELFF TGCGCCAGCAGCTTTAAACAGGGGTCCGGGGAGCTGTTTTTT
. TRBJ2-7 TRBV11-2 . CASSSLRLVSNEQYF TGTGCCAGCAGCTCCCTGCGACTAGTATCAAACGAGCAGTACTTC
. TRBJ2-3 TRBV5-4 few CASRWGPGDTQYF TGTGCCAGCAGATGGGGACCGGGGGATACGCAGTATTTT
. TRBJ1-4 TRBV20-1 . CSARVPRGLGEKLFF TGCAGTGCTAGGGTCCCCCGGGGGTTGGGGGAAAAACTGTTTTTT
. TRBJ1-4 TRBV20-1 . CSARDIKETDEKLFF TGCAGTGCTAGAGACATCAAGGAGACGGATGAAAAACTGTTTTTT
. TRBJ1-2 TRBV5-1 many CASSYRQEGPLNYGYTF TGCGCCAGCAGCTACAGACAGGAGGGTCCTCTTAACTATGGCTACACCTTC
TRBD1 TRBJ1-1 TRBV6-5 few CASSYGTGLEAFF TGTGCCAGCAGTTACGGGACAGGGTTAGAAGCTTTCTTT
TRBD2 TRBJ2-3 TRBV6-5 few CASSYGGIAGGHTDTQYF TGTGCCAGCAGTTACGGAGGGATAGCGGGGGGCCACACGGATACGCAGTATTTT
TRBD2 TRBJ2-6 TRBV12-3/TRBV12-4 many CASSLGGGSSGANVLTF TGTGCCAGCAGTTTGGGGGGAGGGAGCTCTGGGGCCAACGTCCTGACTTTC
. TRBJ2-1 TRBV4-2 . CASSQDFGESYNEQFF TGTGCCAGCAGCCAAGACTTCGGGGAATCCTACAATGAGCAGTTCTTC
. TRBJ1-1 TRBV12-3/TRBV12-4 many CASSFGNEAFF TGTGCCAGCAGTTTCGGGAACGAAGCTTTCTTT
. TRBJ2-1 TRBV5-1 few CASSWAGTPHVRFF TGCGCCAGCAGCTGGGCCGGGACCCCCCATGTGAGGTTCTTC
. TRBJ2-5 TRBV15 . CATSRDPRTGETQYF TGTGCCACCAGCAGAGATCCCAGGACGGGAGAGACCCAGTACTTC
. TRBJ1-1 TRBV5-5 few CASSLNPASFSEAFF TGTGCCAGCAGCTTGAATCCAGCGAGTTTCTCTGAAGCTTTCTTT
. TRBJ1-4 TRBV6-5 many CASSYGQRSAKGEKLFF TGTGCCAGCAGTTACGGGCAGAGGTCGGCGAAAGGGGAAAAACTGTTTTTT
TRBD1 TRBJ2-1 TRBV12-3/TRBV12-4 . CASSLLFGTGVGNEQFF TGTGCCAGCAGCCTTCTGTTCGGGACAGGGGTAGGAAATGAGCAGTTCTTC
TRBD1 TRBJ2-7 TRBV28 . CASRQGASYEQYF TGTGCCAGCAGACAGGGGGCTTCCTACGAGCAGTACTTC
TRBD2 TRBJ2-3 TRBV12-3/TRBV12-4 few CASSRSGLAGVKDTQYF TGTGCCAGCAGTCGCTCCGGGCTAGCGGGGGTAAAAGATACGCAGTATTTT
. TRBJ2-7 TRBV5-1 . CASSNDGNYEQYF TGCGCCAGCAGCAACGACGGAAACTACGAGCAGTACTTC
TRBD1 TRBJ1-2 TRBV5-1 many CASSGNVRGQGNVGYTF TGCGCCAGCAGCGGGAACGTTCGCGGACAGGGGAATGTGGGCTACACCTTC